This passage covers 21 T cell receptor beta chains from one sample sequenced in a study of naive and memory T cell subsets. An oligonucleotide containing a UMI was ligated to the 3' end of TCR cDNA. The SP2 primer and nested alpha and beta constant region primers amplified ligated cDNA in four rounds. TCRdb itself ran the 5' RACE reads through MiXCR, one entry per CDR3 protein. The repertoire has about 56,000 distinct CDR3 sequences, around 8% of them found once; the top ten carry roughly 9.8%. These receptor sequences come from a female donor in good health.

This chain uses TRBV25-1 with TRBJ2-4; possibly TRBD2 for D (6 bases). In germline, CDR1 is MGHDK, CDR2 SYGVNS. The CDR3 is made up of 14 amino acids. Trimming took 7 bases from V and 3 from J, leaving 13 bases between them. DNA for the CDR3: TGTGCCAGCATACTCACGCGGGGCAAAAACATTCAGTACTTC. This translates into CASILTRGKNIQYF.

This clonotype was found many times. The V call is TRBV2, the J call TRBJ1-1; 8 positions agree with TRBD1. CDR3 length: 15 residues. J gave up 1 base and V 5 bases, and 6 bases lay outside the gene matches. The germline CDR1 and CDR2 sequences are SNHLY and FYNNEI. The CDR3 region has the DNA TGTGCCAGCAGTATATCCGGGACAGGGAACACTGAAGCTTTCTTT. Residues: CASSISGTGNTEAFF.

The chain employs TRBV16 and TRBJ1-4; TRBD1 aligns across 8 bases. With 4 bases clipped from V and 7 bases from J, the junction kept 8 bases outside the gene matches. The germline V gene encodes CDR1 KGHSY and CDR2 FQNENV. The CDR3 extends over 15 amino acids. The CDR3 sequence: CASSLAQGAGEKLFF. The CDR3 nucleotides are TGTGCCAGCAGCCTTGCTCAGGGGGCTGGTGAAAAACTGTTTTTT.

There are many counts of this clonotype. V gene TRBV19 combines with J gene TRBJ1-2; D gene unclear. Trimming pared 4 bases from V and 2 bases from J, leaving 11 bases between. CDR3 length equals 14 residues. The germline V gene has CDR1 LNHDA and CDR2 SQIVND (reference sequence). The CDR3 sequence: CASSTRGQNYGYTF. In DNA form, the CDR3 reads TGTGCCAGTAGTACCCGAGGGCAGAACTATGGCTACACCTTC.

The genes are TRBV20-1 and TRBJ2-1; D gene unclear. CDR1 and CDR2 from the germline V gene are DFQATT and SNEGSKA (reference sequence). Trimming removed 1 base from V and 7 bases from J, with 11 bases in between. The CDR3 consists of 13 residues. The CDR3 region is CSARANYLNEQFF. The CDR3 bases are TGCAGTGCTAGAGCTAACTATTTGAATGAGCAGTTCTTC.

In its sample, this clonotype was seen many times. The CDR3 is CASSLRQGDPYGYTF. CDR3 nucleotide sequence: TGTGCCAGCAGCTTAAGACAGGGGGACCCTTATGGCTACACCTTC. The rearrangement uses TRBV7-2 and TRBJ1-2; TRBD1 aligns across 9 bases. From germline, CDR1 is SGHTA and CDR2 FQGNSA. J gave up 5 bases and V 2 bases, and 6 bases lay outside the gene matches. The CDR3 loop spans 15 amino acids.

The table lists this clonotype with a few counts. The CDR3 here is CASSSTGGREAFF. In DNA form, the CDR3 reads TGTGCCAGCAGTTCAACAGGGGGCCGTGAAGCTTTCTTT. The J gene is TRBJ1-1, the V gene TRBV6-2 or TRBV6-3; 9 bases are shared with TRBD1. Germline V gene sequence: CDR1 MNHEY, CDR2 SVGEGT. Trimming removed 4 bases from V and 7 bases from J; junction bases left unmatched: 4. The CDR3 runs 13 residues.

J is TRBJ1-1 and V is TRBV5-4; D possibly corresponds to TRBD1 (5 bases). The CDR3 is made up of 13 amino acids. V shed 5 bases and J shed 4 bases, with 12 bases lying between them. Germline CDR1 and CDR2: SGHNT and YYREEE (reference sequence). The CDR3 spells CASRPTGRTEAFF. The CDR3 DNA is TGTGCCAGCAGGCCAACAGGTCGCACTGAAGCTTTCTTT.

This clonotype was picked up many times. This sequence joins TRBV6-1 and TRBJ1-2; D is undetermined. The CDR3 runs 15 residues. CDR1 MNHNS and CDR2 SASEGT come from the germline V gene. Trimming removed 4 bases at V and 3 bases at J, with 15 bases between. Here the CDR3 reads CASSVTLFEDYGYTF. DNA for the CDR3: TGTGCCAGCAGTGTAACCCTGTTCGAGGACTATGGCTACACCTTC.

This clonotype was counted a few times. This chain uses TRBV12-5 with TRBJ2-1, with D possibly matching TRBD2 (7 bases). CDR3 length: 16 amino acids. V gave up 0 bases and J gave up 9 bases, with 18 bases separating them. CDR1 is LGHNT, CDR2 FRNRAP, per germline. CDR3 loop: CASGLVLGGGPVEQFF. The CDR3 DNA reads as TGTGCTAGTGGTTTGGTACTGGGAGGGGGGCCGGTTGAGCAGTTCTTC.

Here the CDR3 DNA reads TGCAGTGCTAGATTGACGGGGACTGAAGCTTTCTTT. It codes for CSARLTGTEAFF. The chain carries TRBV20-1 and TRBJ1-1; D gene unclear. Trimming removed 2 bases from V and 5 bases from J, with 9 bases in between. The CDR3 is 12 amino acids. Germline CDR1 DFQATT, CDR2 SNEGSKA (reference sequence).

This chain connects TRBV12-3 or TRBV12-4 to TRBJ2-7, with D tentatively TRBD1 (5 bases). The CDR3 has 14 amino acids. V was shortened by 3 bases and J by 1 base, with 10 bases between the two germline ends. CDR3 nucleotides: TGTGCCAGCAGTTTTGCCAGGGTTTCCTACGAGCAGTACTTC. Translating gives CASSFARVSYEQYF.

This clonotype was counted a single time. The CDR3 nucleotides read TGTGCCACCAGCAACCCGGTTGAGCGGGGGACGGTAGATACGCAGTATTTT. The encoded protein is CATSNPVERGTVDTQYF. V is TRBV15 and J is TRBJ2-3, with 8 bases lining up with TRBD2. CDR1 and CDR2 (germline): LNHNV, YYDKDF (reference sequence). Trimming at V came to 4 bases and at J to 5 bases, leaving 14 bases not matched to a gene. The CDR3 loop spans 17 amino acids.

This clonotype occurred a few times. V gene TRBV6-2 or TRBV6-3 combines with J gene TRBJ1-5; D possibly corresponds to TRBD1 (5 bases). The CDR3 sequence is 20 residues long. V was trimmed by 0 bases and J by 5 bases, leaving 26 bases between them. The V gene's germline CDR1 is MNHEY and CDR2 SVGEGT. CDR3 bases: TGTGCCAGCAGTTACTCGAGTTTATCGGGGGAACGCAGGTTATATCAGCCCCAGCATTTT. This encodes CASSYSSLSGERRLYQPQHF.

This clonotype was observed many times. The chain couples TRBV12-3 or TRBV12-4 to TRBJ1-1, with 10 bases identical to TRBD1. This CDR3 contains 16 residues. V shed 6 bases and J 3 bases; nucleotides not matched to a gene: 10. CDR3 amino acids: CASSLTGGAFHTEAFF. DNA of the CDR3: TGTGCCAGCAGCCTGACAGGGGGCGCGTTCCACACTGAAGCTTTCTTT.

This clonotype was seen more than once but under ten times. This CDR3 is CASSDRGSPYSNQPQHF. The CDR3 DNA reads as TGTGCCAGCTCAGACAGGGGCAGCCCATATAGCAATCAGCCCCAGCATTTT. The rearrangement links TRBV18 to TRBJ1-5, with TRBD1 identical over 8 bases. The length of the CDR3 is 17 residues. After removal of 5 bases from V and 0 bases from J, the junction contained 9 bases not matched to a gene. CDR1 and CDR2 (germline): KGHSH, LQKENI.

This clonotype occurred a few times. The rearrangement links TRBV3-1 to TRBJ1-2; D gene unclear. The ends were cut back, 0 bases at V and 6 bases at J, with 8 bases in the middle. Germline V gives CDR1 LGHDT, CDR2 YNNKEL (reference sequence). The CDR3 has 13 residues. CDR3 sequence reads: CASSQDRRHGYTF. Here the CDR3 DNA reads TGTGCCAGCAGCCAAGATAGGCGTCATGGCTACACCTTC.

In this sample, this clonotype turned up many times. The chain links TRBV6-5 to TRBJ1-2; D may be TRBD1 (5 bases). The V and J ends lost 8 bases and 1 base respectively, with 17 bases between them. Germline V gene lookup returns CDR1 MNHEY and CDR2 SVGAGI. This CDR3 has 15 amino acids. The CDR3 loop reads CASSRRDGYNYGYTF. Here the CDR3 DNA reads TGTGCCAGCTCTCGCCGGGACGGGTATAACTATGGCTACACCTTC.

The rearrangement uses TRBV5-4 and TRBJ1-1, with D perhaps matching TRBD1 (5 bases). Trimming pared 4 bases from V and 2 bases from J, leaving 9 bases between. This CDR3 has 13 residues. Germline CDR1 reads SGHNT; CDR2 reads YYREEE (reference sequence). CDR3 sequence (DNA): TGTGCCAGCAGCATGGACACCAACACTGAAGCTTTCTTT. Amino acids: CASSMDTNTEAFF.

In this sample, this clonotype turned up a few times. The gene calls are TRBV7-2 and TRBJ2-5; D perhaps matches TRBD2 (6 bases). Germline lookup yields CDR1 SGHTA and CDR2 FQGNSA. V was trimmed by 6 bases and J by 8 bases, leaving 25 bases between them. This CDR3 has 16 residues. CDR3 sequence reads: CASRPPSGDIGSTQYF. The CDR3 coding sequence is TGTGCCAGCAGACCACCCTCGGGAGATATCGGGTCCACCCAGTACTTC.

The chain is built from TRBV19 and TRBJ2-7; 7 bases are shared with TRBD1. Germline-derived CDR1 and CDR2 are LNHDA and SQIVND (reference sequence). The CDR3 extends over 14 amino acids. V gave up 4 bases and J gave up 6 bases; unmatched junction bases: 9. CDR3 sequence (DNA): TGTGCCAGTAGTAGCCTGGGGACAGAAGGCGAGCAGTACTTC. Its protein is CASSSLGTEGEQYF.